The present TCR beta chain was sequenced within a study of blood T cells in healthy people across ages (dated by TCRdb to about 2015). Broadly, across the study: Template switching captured roughly one uniquely barcoded TCR beta cDNA molecule per two T cells in model experiments. To avoid experimental bias, donors of different ages were distributed randomly across sequencing lanes. To track age-related changes in TCR beta repertoire diversity, the study relied on deep sequencing normalized with unique cDNA molecular identifiers. The donors were split into four age groups: young (average 16 years), middle-aged (roughly 40), aged (roughly 60) and long-lived (about 82). The study analyzed two additional independent replicas of 1 million unique cDNA reads from the same blood draw for two donors, one aged 18 to 29 and one aged 80 or older.

General study outcomes and caveats: Compared with the aged group, the long-lived group had more naive CD4+ T cells, fewer expanded clones and increased TCR diversity, suggesting age selection. Since profiling was done on bulk unsorted PBMCs, naive and antigen-experienced compartments could not be conclusively compared. As age increased, observed TCR beta diversity per million T cells dropped in a roughly linear way, and a significant reduction was already evident by age about 36. Total diversity estimates from one million sequenced T cells were considered lower bounds and underestimates. Because donor CMV infection status was unknown, age-related changes in expanded clonotypes were potentially confounded. A strong correlation was found between observed TCR beta diversity and the percentage of naive T cells measured by flow cytometry.

Libraries came from 5' RACE. The instrument was an Illumina HiSeq 2500. The second PCR ran for roughly 6 to 11 cycles and used a J-beta primer mix along with a sample-barcoded 5' primer. Each TCR beta cDNA molecule received a unique molecular identifier from a template-switch 5' adaptor carrying 12 random nucleotides. Each sample yielded at least 2.5 million CDR3-containing paired-end reads. All of the RNA was converted into first-strand cDNA using the Mint cDNA synthesis kit, with a TRBC-specific oligonucleotide serving as the primer. All cDNA was treated with uracil-DNA glycosylase and then went through a first 18-cycle PCR with the universal primers M1SS and BC2_uni_R. For the original study's pipeline: For normalization, 1 million high-quality reads, each with a distinct molecular identifier, were randomly selected from each sample. Reads sharing molecular identifiers were discarded rather than binned into consensus sequences. MiTCR, set to a Q25 quality threshold and the strictest error-elimination algorithm, was used for CDR3 identification, clonotype clustering and error correction. A nonparametric unseen species model using Euler transformation provided a lower-bound estimate of total TCR beta diversity. TCRdb itself trimmed the public reads at Q25 with fastp, ran MiXCR and retained productive beta chains. Rows are unified per CDR3 protein, each entry keeping the most common DNA and genes. What appears here as the V and J calls and clone size reflects TCRdb's work, not the paper's. This sample gives 1.4 million or so distinct CDR3 sequences in total; 35% to 45% of them show up just once. In total, the top ten clones hold over 3.5% of the sample.

At the junction V is shortened by 7 bases and J by 7 bases, with 20 bases in between. Taken from cysteine to phenylalanine, the CDR3 has 14 residues. Only CDR3 DNA remains: 42 bases, in frame from the first base. The germline V gene gives CDR1 as SNHLY and CDR2 as FYNNEI. In the case of this clonotype: The clone's antigen remains unknown. There are no base qualities to consult, and no much larger clone falls within one base.

The roughly 39 donors, aged roughly 6 to 90 years, were systemically healthy Caucasian individuals from Russia. Each donor gave approximately 9.4 milliliters of peripheral blood, drawn into EDTA-treated Vacutainer tubes. Ficoll-Paque density-gradient centrifugation was used to isolate PBMCs, with at least 6.5 million per sample. Trizol reagent was used to extract total RNA from PBMCs, with at least 6 micrograms per sample. For every donor, an aliquot of PBMCs went through flow cytometry to measure the percentages of naive CD45RAhigh/CD27high T cells. Sequencing input: blood. This chain joins TRBV2 to TRBJ2-7; the D gene may be TRBD1 or TRBD2, since each aligns over 5 bases. The TCR comes from a woman under 30 in good health. The DNA sequence is TGTGCCAGCAAGGCCCCCAAGGTGGGGGATGAGCAGTACTTC. It specifies CASKAPKVGDEQYF.